These 27 T cell receptor beta chains were sequenced from one sample in a study of blood T cell repertoires in COVID-19. Using immunoSEQ multiplex PCR, the repertoire was profiled, and TCRdb retains in-frame clones only, with some absent. The sample lists about 260,000 clones; about nine tenths were seen once. Material for sequencing was peripheral blood. These receptors were collected from a woman aged 40 to 50 with acute or convalescent COVID-19.

This chain joins TRBV15 and TRBJ1-4; 8 bases line up with TRBD1. V trimming: 5 bases; J trimming: 7 bases; junction bases outside the gene matches: 15. CDR1 is LNHNV, CDR2 YYDKDF, per germline (reference sequence). This CDR3 is built from 17 residues. CDR3 residues: CATSPSPLRGRIEKLFF. CDR3 bases: TGTGCCACCAGCCCTAGCCCACTCAGGGGGCGGATTGAAAAACTGTTTTTT.

As concerns this clone: Germline is not matched at one junction end, which may reflect a read error. The genes are TRBV9 and TRBJ2-3, with 11 bases lining up with TRBD1. CDR1 and CDR2 from the germline V gene are SGDLS and YYNGEE. This CDR3 is 16 amino acids long. Here the CDR3 reads CTSSTPGTGGGDTQYF. In DNA form, the CDR3 reads TGTACCAGCAGCACACCCGGGACAGGGGGGGGAGATACGCAGTATTTT.

The chain carries TRBV3-1 (or the pseudogene TRBV3-2) and TRBJ1-2, with 10 nucleotides matching TRBD1. The CDR3 runs to 14 residues. Germline CDR1 is LGHDT and CDR2 is YNNKEL (reference sequence). With 4 bases clipped from V and 4 bases from J, the junction kept 3 bases outside the gene matches. CDR3 amino acids: CASSRGQGVYGYTF. The CDR3 nucleotides read TGTGCCAGCAGCCGCGGACAGGGGGTCTATGGCTACACCTTC.

The gene calls are TRBV27 and TRBJ1-6; maybe TRBD1 (6 bases). The CDR3 length is 16 residues. V shed 2 bases and J shed 6 bases, with 14 bases lying between them. Germline CDR1 and CDR2: MNHEY and SMNVEV (reference sequence). Written as DNA, the CDR3 is TGTGCCAGCAGTTTACCTCCGGGACACTCTAATTCACCCCTCCACTTT. Protein product: CASSLPPGHSNSPLHF.

The chain recombines TRBV6-5 with TRBJ1-5, with TRBD1 as a possible D gene (5 bases). The CDR3 has 15 amino acids. V dropped 6 bases and J dropped 0 bases, with 12 bases sitting between them. Per germline, CDR1 MNHEY and CDR2 SVGAGI. Written as DNA, the CDR3 is TGTGCCAGCAGGGGGGGTCCTTATAGCAATCAGCCCCAGCATTTT. Its translation: CASRGGPYSNQPQHF.

V usage is TRBV10-3 and J usage is TRBJ2-1; a weak D match, TRBD1 (5 bases). Trimming shortened V by 3 bases and J by 12 bases, and 15 bases separated the two germline ends. The CDR3 totals 13 residues. In germline, CDR1 is ENHRY, CDR2 SYGVKD. CDR3 residues: CAISESQVGGQFF. The CDR3, as DNA: TGTGCCATCAGTGAATCACAGGTCGGTGGGCAGTTCTTC.

The gene calls are TRBV15 and TRBJ1-1; 7 nucleotides line up with TRBD1. The CDR3 length is 15 residues. Germline V gene data show CDR1 as LNHNV and CDR2 as YYDKDF (reference sequence). The V gene end was trimmed by 4 bases and the J gene end by 3 bases; junction bases not matched to a gene: 8. The CDR3 sequence: CATSKDQTGYTEAFF. The CDR3 region has the DNA TGTGCCACCAGCAAAGACCAGACAGGGTACACTGAAGCTTTCTTT. The full variable domain, with the rest looked up from reference TRBV15 and TRBJ1-1, is DAMVIQNPRYQVTQFGKPVTLSCSQTLNHNVMYWYQQKSSQAPKLLFHYYDKDFNNEADTPDNFQSRRPNTSFCFLDIRSPGLGDTAMYLCATSKDQTGYTEAFFGQGTRLTVV.

This clone was detected only once. This chain links TRBV4-2 with TRBJ1-1; weak D call: TRBD1 (6 bases). The germline V gene has CDR1 LGHNA and CDR2 YNFKEQ. Trimming took off 0 bases at V and 3 bases at J, with 11 bases between the two ends. CDR3 length equals 15 residues. CDR3 in amino acids: CASSQEGQGYTEAFF. CDR3 sequence (DNA): TGTGCCAGCAGCCAAGAGGGTCAGGGGTACACTGAAGCTTTCTTT.

This rearrangement joins TRBV2 to TRBJ2-1, with 8 bases identical to TRBD2. Germline loops: CDR1 SNHLY, CDR2 FYNNEI. V was clipped by 7 bases and J by 12 bases; unmatched bases: 17. The CDR3 is 15 residues long. Written as DNA, the CDR3 is TGTGCCAGCACCGGGGGGGGCCGAACCGGAGTGATGCAGTTCTTC. Protein product: CASTGGGRTGVMQFF.

The rearrangement links TRBV24-1 to TRBJ2-3; 10 bases line up with TRBD2. Trimming took 3 bases from V and 2 from J; bases not matched to a gene: 13. This CDR3 comprises 19 residues. Germline CDR1 and CDR2: KGHDR and SFDVKD. The chain's CDR3 is CATSDPHLGLADFTDTQYF. Written as DNA, the CDR3 is TGTGCCACCAGTGATCCCCATCTTGGACTAGCGGACTTCACAGATACGCAGTATTTT.

This chain joins TRBV7-2 and TRBJ2-3; a possible D gene is TRBD2 (6 bases). Per the germline V gene, CDR1 is SGHTA and CDR2 is FQGNSA. Trimming took off 4 bases at V and 6 bases at J, with 14 bases between the two ends. This CDR3 contains 14 residues. The CDR3 protein is CASSSGLLMDTQYF. DNA of the CDR3: TGTGCCAGCAGCTCGGGACTGCTTATGGATACGCAGTATTTT. The whole variable domain, filled in from reference TRBV7-2 and TRBJ2-3, reads GAGVSQSPSNKVTEKGKDVELRCDPISGHTALYWYRQSLGQGLEFLIYFQGNSAPDKSGLPSDRFSAERTGGSVSTLTIQRTQQEDSAVYLCASSSGLLMDTQYFGPGTRLTVL.

The chain joins TRBV19 to TRBJ1-3; no clear D gene. Trimming took off 3 bases at V and 0 bases at J, with 12 bases between the two ends. Germline-derived CDR1 and CDR2 are LNHDA and SQIVND (reference sequence). This CDR3 is 16 amino acids long. The CDR3 DNA sequence: TGTGCCAGTAGTATCAAGCAACGCCTCTCTGGAAACACCATATATTTT. This encodes CASSIKQRLSGNTIYF.

The table lists this clone with a few counts. The chain combines TRBV6-1 with TRBJ1-2; a possible D gene is TRBD1 (5 bases). Germline V gene lookup returns CDR1 MNHNS and CDR2 SASEGT. The V gene lost 8 bases and the J gene lost 4 bases, with 23 bases spanning the gap. The CDR3 contains 16 residues. In nucleotides, the CDR3 is TGTGCCAGCGGTGCAGGGCCCGAGAGCACTCCCTATGGCTACACCTTC. Amino acid sequence: CASGAGPESTPYGYTF.

The rearrangement uses TRBV5-4 and TRBJ1-3, with D maybe TRBD1 (5 bases). The CDR3 loop spans 14 amino acids. With 4 bases removed from V and 5 bases from J, the gap between germline ends came to 13 bases. Germline values: CDR1 SGHNT, CDR2 YYREEE (reference sequence). CDR3: CASSPGQSRNTIYF. CDR3 in DNA: TGTGCCAGCAGCCCCGGACAAAGTCGAAACACCATATATTTT.

The chain links TRBV3-1 (or the pseudogene TRBV3-2) to TRBJ1-2; no reliable D call. The CDR3 contains 14 residues. V lost 5 bases and J lost 0, with 10 bases in between. Germline V CDR1 and CDR2: LGHDT, YNNKEL (reference sequence). The CDR3 nucleotides read TGTGCCAGCAGCTCGAGACAAGCTAACTATGGCTACACCTTC. It yields the protein CASSSRQANYGYTF.

The V call is TRBV30, the J call TRBJ2-5; 8 bases align to TRBD1. Germline loops: CDR1 GTSNPN, CDR2 SVGIG (reference sequence). The CDR3 runs 14 residues. Losses at the gene ends were 1 base for V and 5 bases for J; bases not matched to a gene: 6. The CDR3 coding sequence is TGTGCCTGGAGTGGGACAGGGTTGAGGGAGACCCAGTACTTC. Translation gives CAWSGTGLRETQYF.

The chain has TRBV7-2 and TRBJ2-3; 11 bases align to TRBD2. Germline loops: CDR1 SGHTA, CDR2 FQGNSA. V lost 5 bases and J lost 0; bases outside the gene matches: 1. CDR3 length equals 15 residues. CDR3 protein: CASSRTSGSTDTQYF. CDR3 coding DNA: TGTGCCAGCAGCCGGACTAGCGGGAGCACAGATACGCAGTATTTT.

This chain uses TRBV7-8 with TRBJ1-5; D remains ambiguous. Looked up from germline, CDR1 is SGHVS and CDR2 is FQNEAQ. CDR3 length equals 20 residues. V was clipped by 5 bases and J by 2 bases, with 28 bases between them. This chain's CDR3 is CASSRSSPDGRGMGNQPQHF. Written as DNA, the CDR3 is TGTGCCAGCAGCAGGTCCTCCCCTGACGGTCGCGGGATGGGCAATCAGCCCCAGCATTTT.

A few counts support this clone. This rearrangement joins TRBV3-1 (or the pseudogene TRBV3-2) to TRBJ1-6; 7 bases line up with TRBD1. The CDR3 extends over 15 amino acids. The V and J ends lost 4 bases and 10 bases, in that order; junction bases with no gene match: 10. The V gene's germline CDR1 is LGHDT and CDR2 YNNKEL (reference sequence). CDR3 sequence reads: CASSPRGTVDSPLHF. In nucleotides, the CDR3 is TGTGCCAGCAGCCCCAGGGGGACTGTAGACTCACCCCTCCACTTT.

V and J are TRBV5-1 and TRBJ1-1; TRBD1 aligns across 10 bases. CDR1 is SGHRS and CDR2 is YFSETQ in the germline V gene. The V segment lost 4 bases and the J segment 1 base; nucleotides outside the gene matches: 4. This CDR3 is built from 15 residues. The CDR3 bases are TGCGCCAGCAGCCCAGGGACAGGGGAGAACACTGAAGCTTTCTTT. Translation gives CASSPGTGENTEAFF.

This rearrangement joins TRBV4-1 to TRBJ1-5; D possibly corresponds to TRBD1 (6 bases). Germline V gene lookup returns CDR1 MGHRA and CDR2 YSYEKL. This CDR3 contains 15 residues. Deletions cut 3 bases from V and 4 bases from J, with 13 bases between. CDR3: CASSQNRAQNQPQHF. In DNA form, the CDR3 reads TGCGCCAGCAGCCAGAACAGGGCGCAGAATCAGCCCCAGCATTTT.

This chain joins TRBV10-1 and TRBJ1-2; 9 nucleotides line up with TRBD1. Germline V gene sequence: CDR1 WNHNN, CDR2 SYGVQD (reference sequence). The CDR3 loop spans 14 amino acids. The junction had 10 bases not matched to a gene; V was cut back by 6 bases and J by 8 bases. DNA of the CDR3: TGCGCCAGCAGCGACCGCCGGGACAGGGACGGCTACACCTTC. Translating gives CASSDRRDRDGYTF.

The V gene is TRBV19, the J gene TRBJ2-3; perhaps TRBD2 as D (5 bases). Germline assignment: CDR1 LNHDA and CDR2 SQIVND (reference sequence). V lost 2 bases to trimming and J lost 1 base, with 7 bases between them. The CDR3 loop spans 14 amino acids. The CDR3: CASSISEGTDTQYF. The DNA for the CDR3 is TGTGCCAGTAGTATATCGGAGGGCACAGATACGCAGTATTTT.

V usage is TRBV6-4 and J usage is TRBJ2-3, with TRBD2 matching 10 bases. Looked up from germline, CDR1 is MRHNA and CDR2 is SNTAGT. J was trimmed by 2 bases and V by 3 bases; bases with no gene match: 5. The CDR3 has 16 residues. DNA for the CDR3: TGTGCCAGCAGTGAGCTAGCGGGGGCCCTCACAGATACGCAGTATTTT. Its translation: CASSELAGALTDTQYF.

The chain combines TRBV5-1 with TRBJ2-3, with TRBD2 matching over 8 bases. The CDR3 sequence is 16 residues long. CDR1 and CDR2 (germline): SGHRS, YFSETQ. V dropped 2 bases and J dropped 6; count of bases not matched to a gene: 11. CDR3 nucleotides: TGCGCCAGCAGCTTTGGGGCGGGGGGCCCCTATGATACGCAGTATTTT. Translating gives CASSFGAGGPYDTQYF.

The rearrangement uses TRBV2 and TRBJ1-2; D is perhaps TRBD1 (5 bases). CDR3 length: 13 residues. Trimming stripped 7 bases from V and 0 bases from J, with 9 bases between. The V gene's germline CDR1 is SNHLY and CDR2 FYNNEI. CDR3 sequence (DNA): TGTGCCAGCAACGACAGAGCTAACTATGGCTACACCTTC. It codes for CASNDRANYGYTF.

This clone was detected only once. This chain uses TRBV6-6 with TRBJ2-3; the D is unclear. The CDR3 consists of 13 residues. V lost 2 bases to trimming and J lost 4 bases, with 7 bases between them. Germline CDR1 reads MNHNY; CDR2 reads SVGAGI (reference sequence). The CDR3 sequence is CASSYGQADTQYF. For the CDR3, the DNA is TGTGCCAGCAGTTACGGCCAGGCAGATACGCAGTATTTT.